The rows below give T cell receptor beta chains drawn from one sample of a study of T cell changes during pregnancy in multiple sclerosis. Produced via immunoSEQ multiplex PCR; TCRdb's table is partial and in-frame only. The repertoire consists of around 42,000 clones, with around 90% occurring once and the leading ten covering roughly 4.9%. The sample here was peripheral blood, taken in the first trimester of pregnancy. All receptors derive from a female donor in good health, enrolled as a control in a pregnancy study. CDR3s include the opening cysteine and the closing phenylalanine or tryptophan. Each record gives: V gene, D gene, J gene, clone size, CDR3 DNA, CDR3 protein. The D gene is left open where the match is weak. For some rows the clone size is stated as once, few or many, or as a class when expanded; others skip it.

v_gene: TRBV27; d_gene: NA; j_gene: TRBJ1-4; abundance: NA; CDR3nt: TGTGCCAGCAGTTTACGGGGGGAACTGTTTTTT; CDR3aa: CASSLRGELFF
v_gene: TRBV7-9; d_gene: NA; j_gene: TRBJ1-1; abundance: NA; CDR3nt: TGTGCCAGCAGCGCCCAAGCCCTCCGCACTGAAGCTTTCTTT; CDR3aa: CASSAQALRTEAFF
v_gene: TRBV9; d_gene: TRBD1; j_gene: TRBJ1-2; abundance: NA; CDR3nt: TGTGCCAGCAGCGTATACGACTCGACAGGGGGCTATGGCTACACCTTC; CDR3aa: CASSVYDSTGGYGYTF
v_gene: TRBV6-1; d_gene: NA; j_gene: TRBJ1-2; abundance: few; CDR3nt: TGTGCCAGCAGTGAACTGGGGGGGCAATATACTGGCTACACCTTC; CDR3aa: CASSELGGQYTGYTF
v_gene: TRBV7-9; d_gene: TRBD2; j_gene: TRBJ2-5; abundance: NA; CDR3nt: TGTGCCAGCACCCCCGGCGGGGGGGCAGAGACCCAGTACTTC; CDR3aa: CASTPGGGAETQYF
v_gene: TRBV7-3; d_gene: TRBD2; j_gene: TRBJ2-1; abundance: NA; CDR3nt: TGTGCCAGCAGCTTATTTACTAGCGGGAGGTATTACAATGAGCAGTTCTTC; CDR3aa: CASSLFTSGRYYNEQFF
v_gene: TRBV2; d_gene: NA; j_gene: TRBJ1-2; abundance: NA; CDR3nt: TGTGCCAGCAGTCCTGACAGGTTTCATGGCTACACCTTC; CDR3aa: CASSPDRFHGYTF
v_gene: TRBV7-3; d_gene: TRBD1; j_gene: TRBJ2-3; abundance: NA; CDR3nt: TGTGCCAGCAGCTTGACAGGGGGAGGTATCACAGATACGCAGTATTTT; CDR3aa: CASSLTGGGITDTQYF
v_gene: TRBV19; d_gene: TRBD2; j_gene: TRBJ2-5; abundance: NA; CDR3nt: TGTGCCAGTAGTATAGCCTCTAGCGGGAGGGTGGGAGAGACCCAGTACTTC; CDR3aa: CASSIASSGRVGETQYF
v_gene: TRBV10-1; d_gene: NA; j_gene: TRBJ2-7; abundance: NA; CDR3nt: TGCGCCAGCGGCAGTACTAACCCTTACGAGCAGTACTTC; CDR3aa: CASGSTNPYEQYF
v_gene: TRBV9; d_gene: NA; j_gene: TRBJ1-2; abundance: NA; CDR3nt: TGTGCCAGCAGCTTTACAGGCGACTATGGCTACACCTTC; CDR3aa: CASSFTGDYGYTF
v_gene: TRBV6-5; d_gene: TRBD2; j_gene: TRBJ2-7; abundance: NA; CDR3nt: TGTGCCAGCAGTTGGACTAGCGGGAGTGAGGATTACGAGCAGTACTTC; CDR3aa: CASSWTSGSEDYEQYF
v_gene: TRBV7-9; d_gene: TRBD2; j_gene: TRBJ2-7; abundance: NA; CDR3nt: TGTGCCAGCATCCCTAGCGGGCACGAGGAGCAGTACTTC; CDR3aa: CASIPSGHEEQYF
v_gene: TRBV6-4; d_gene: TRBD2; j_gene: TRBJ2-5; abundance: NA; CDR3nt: TGTGCCAGCAGTGACTCCCCGGGGAGCGGGGTAGAGACCCAGTACTTC; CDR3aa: CASSDSPGSGVETQYF
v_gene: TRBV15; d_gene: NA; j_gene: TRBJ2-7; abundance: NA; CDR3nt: TGTGCCACCAGCAGTCGCAGTGGTTCCTACGAGCAGTACTTC; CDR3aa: CATSSRSGSYEQYF
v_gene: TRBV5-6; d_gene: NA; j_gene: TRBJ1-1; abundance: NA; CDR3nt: TGTGCCAGCAGCTCGGGACTGCCGAACACTGAAGCTTTCTTT; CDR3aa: CASSSGLPNTEAFF
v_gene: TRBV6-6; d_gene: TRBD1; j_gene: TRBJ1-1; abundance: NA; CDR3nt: TGTGCCAGCAGTTCAGAGACAGGGGACACTGAAGCTTTCTTT; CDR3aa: CASSSETGDTEAFF
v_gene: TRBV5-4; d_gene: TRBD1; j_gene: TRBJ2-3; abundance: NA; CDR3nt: TGTGCCAGCAGCTTGTTTCGGGACAGGACAGATACGCAGTATTTT; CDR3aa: CASSLFRDRTDTQYF
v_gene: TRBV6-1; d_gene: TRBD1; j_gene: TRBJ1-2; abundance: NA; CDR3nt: TGTGCCAGCAGTGAAGCCCCCACTAGGACAGGGATGGTGGACTATGGCTACACCTTC; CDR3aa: CASSEAPTRTGMVDYGYTF
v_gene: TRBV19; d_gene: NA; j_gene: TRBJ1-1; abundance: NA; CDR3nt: TGTGCCAGTAGTATCGGCGGAAACACTGAAGCTTTCTTT; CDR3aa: CASSIGGNTEAFF
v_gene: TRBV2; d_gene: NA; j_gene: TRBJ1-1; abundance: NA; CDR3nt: TGTGCCAGCAGTGTCGCGCACGAAGCTTTCTTT; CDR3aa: CASSVAHEAFF
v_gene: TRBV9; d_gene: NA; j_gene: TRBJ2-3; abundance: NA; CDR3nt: TGTGCCAGCAGCGTAGGCGGCACAGATACGCAGTATTTT; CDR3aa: CASSVGGTDTQYF